One sample yielded the 22 T cell receptor beta chains listed below, sequenced in a study of shared clonotypes between healthy human individuals. Here immunoSEQ multiplex PCR was the method, and the copy in TCRdb shows in-frame clones only, minus some. The data contain 2 million to 2.5 million clones, about 95% of them seen just once; the ten biggest clones take up roughly 1.1%. Cells designated naive CD8 were CD45RO-negative and were positively selected for CCR7, with terminally differentiated effector memory CD45RA+ cells excluded. The material sequenced was naive CD8+ T cells sorted from blood. The receptors were sampled from a man between 18 and 35 years old in good health.

V and J are TRBV4-1 and TRBJ1-6; weak D call: TRBD1 (6 bases). This CDR3 is 15 amino acids long. Deletions cut 5 bases from V and 4 bases from J, with 12 bases between. Germline CDR1 is MGHRA and CDR2 is YSYEKL. The CDR3 loop is CASSGEQGYNSPLHF. The CDR3, as DNA: TGCGCCAGCAGCGGAGAACAGGGTTATAATTCACCCCTCCACTTT.

This clone has only a few counts. V gene TRBV6-1 combines with J gene TRBJ1-2; D not resolved. The V gene's germline CDR1 is MNHNS and CDR2 SASEGT. The CDR3 has 13 residues. The germline V and J ends were trimmed by 8 bases and 2 bases, with 12 bases remaining between them. The CDR3 loop is CASSTALNYGYTF. CDR3 coding DNA: TGTGCCAGCTCAACGGCGTTAAACTATGGCTACACCTTC.

The CDR3 DNA follows: TGTGCCAGCAGGGCAGGATTCTCCTACGAGCAGTACTTC. Its protein product is CASRAGFSYEQYF. The V and J genes are TRBV28 and TRBJ2-7; D remains ambiguous. This CDR3 is built from 13 residues. Germline lookup yields CDR1 MDHEN and CDR2 SYDVKM. Deletions cut 6 bases from V and 0 bases from J, with 9 bases between.

The chain carries TRBV7-9 and TRBJ1-4; 7 bases match TRBD1. V was clipped by 3 bases and J by 6 bases; unmatched bases: 4. The CDR3 contains 14 residues. Per the germline V gene, CDR1 is SEHNR and CDR2 is FQNEAQ (reference sequence). The CDR3 region has the DNA TGTGCCAGCAGCTTTCAAACAGGGGATGAAAAACTGTTTTTT. Its translation: CASSFQTGDEKLFF.

CDR3 sequence (DNA): TGCGCCAGCAGCCAGGACTGGCAAGAGACCCAGTACTTC. Its protein is CASSQDWQETQYF. The chain joins TRBV5-1 to TRBJ2-5; D is possibly TRBD2 (5 bases). The CDR3 totals 13 residues. Germline V gene lookup returns CDR1 SGHRS and CDR2 YFSETQ. V gave up 4 bases and J gave up 2 bases, with 9 bases separating them.

Remarks on this clone: The sample has other DNA sequences that encode this CDR3 too. The rearrangement links TRBV7-8 to TRBJ2-7; D is possibly TRBD1 or TRBD2 (6 bases each). The CDR3 is 14 residues long. Germline V gives CDR1 SGHVS, CDR2 FQNEAQ. V was pared by 1 base and J by 0 bases, with 7 bases between. The CDR3 reads CASSLGGASYEQYF. Here the CDR3 DNA reads TGTGCCAGCAGCTTAGGGGGGGCCTCCTACGAGCAGTACTTC.

The chain has TRBV14 and TRBJ1-4; the match to TRBD1 covers 8 bases. This CDR3 region has 16 residues. CDR1 is SGHDN and CDR2 is FVKESK in the germline V gene. J lost 2 bases, V lost 4 bases, and 6 bases had no gene match. In DNA form, the CDR3 reads TGTGCCAGCAGCCCGACAGGGGAGGGGACTAATGAAAAACTGTTTTTT. It encodes CASSPTGEGTNEKLFF.

V usage is TRBV6-1 and J usage is TRBJ2-3; TRBD2 agrees at 10 bases. In germline, CDR1 is MNHNS, CDR2 SASEGT. J lost 1 base, V lost 1 base, and 8 bases had no gene match. The CDR3 loop spans 18 amino acids. The CDR3 region is CASSEVPALAGGTDTQYF. CDR3 in DNA: TGTGCCAGCAGTGAAGTGCCGGCTCTAGCGGGGGGCACAGATACGCAGTATTTT.

Comment on this clone: A read error may be the cause here, since a much bigger clone is one base away. This chain connects TRBV11-2 to TRBJ1-1; the D is unclear. The germline V gene has CDR1 SGHAT and CDR2 FQNNGV. V gave up 4 bases and J gave up 4 bases, with 4 bases separating them. CDR3 length: 11 amino acids. DNA of the CDR3: TGTGCCAGCAGCTATGCCACTGAAGCTTTCTTT. Its translation: CASSYATEAFF.

V gene TRBV28 combines with J gene TRBJ2-1; the D call may be TRBD1 or TRBD2 (5 bases each). V was clipped by 3 bases and J by 3 bases, with 15 bases between them. Germline lookup yields CDR1 MDHEN and CDR2 SYDVKM. The CDR3 length is 16 residues. The CDR3: CASSFFFGAGYNEQFF. Here the CDR3 DNA reads TGTGCCAGCAGTTTCTTCTTCGGGGCAGGCTACAATGAGCAGTTCTTC.

The chain joins TRBV5-1 to TRBJ2-7, with D uncertain. Looked up from germline, CDR1 is SGHRS and CDR2 is YFSETQ. The ends were cut back, 7 bases at V and 2 bases at J, with 13 bases in the middle. The CDR3 runs to 13 residues. The CDR3 nucleotides are TGCGCCAGCGGCTCAAACGGAGCCTACGAGCAGTACTTC. Residues: CASGSNGAYEQYF. Based on the CDR3 plus reference TRBV5-1 and TRBJ2-7, the full variable domain is KAGVTQTPRYLIKTRGQQVTLSCSPISGHRSVSWYQQTPGQGLQFLFEYFSETQRNKGNFPGRFSGRQFSNSRSEMNVSTLELGDSALYLCASGSNGAYEQYFGPGTRLTVT.

Worth noting for this clone: Additional DNA sequences in this sample encode the identical CDR3. The chain links TRBV19 to TRBJ1-3; D gene unclear. CDR1 is LNHDA and CDR2 is SQIVND in the germline V gene (reference sequence). V gave up 3 bases and J gave up 0 bases, with 9 bases separating them. The CDR3 covers 15 residues. Here the CDR3 DNA reads TGTGCCAGTAGTATCGGCGGCGTCTCTGGAAACACCATATATTTT. It is translated as CASSIGGVSGNTIYF.

This clone was observed a single time. The same CDR3 also results from other DNA sequences found in this sample. The V gene is TRBV11-2, the J gene TRBJ2-5, with D maybe TRBD2 (5 bases). From germline, CDR1 is SGHAT and CDR2 FQNNGV. This CDR3 contains 12 residues. V was cut by 5 bases and J by 4 bases, with 8 bases left in between. The chain's CDR3 is CASSLAGETQYF. The CDR3 DNA sequence: TGTGCCAGCAGCCTTGCGGGAGAGACCCAGTACTTC. Looking up the rest from reference TRBV11-2 and TRBJ2-5 gives the full variable domain: EAGVAQSPRYKIIEKRQSVAFWCNPISGHATLYWYQQILGQGPKLLIQFQNNGVVDDSQLPKDRFSAERLKGVDSTLKIQPAKLEDSAVYLCASSLAGETQYFGPGTRLLVL.

A single count supports this clone. The chain recombines TRBV9 with TRBJ1-2; D is uncertain. Trimming took 0 bases from V and 8 from J, leaving 23 bases between them. The CDR3 covers 17 residues. The germline V gene has CDR1 SGDLS and CDR2 YYNGEE. CDR3 DNA sequence: TGTGCCAGCAGCGTAGATGATATCGGGTTGCAGGTGGGAGGCTACACCTTC. Translated: CASSVDDIGLQVGGYTF.

The CDR3 loop reads CASSLNGGPYNEQFF. CDR3 nucleotides: TGTGCCAGCAGCTTAAACGGCGGACCCTACAATGAGCAGTTCTTC. The gene calls are TRBV11-2 and TRBJ2-1; D not resolved. V dropped 2 bases and J dropped 2 bases, with 10 bases sitting between them. The CDR3 contains 15 residues. Looked up from germline, CDR1 is SGHAT and CDR2 is FQNNGV.

A remark on this clone: At the DNA level, this CDR3 is encoded by other sequences in the same sample as well. The chain uses TRBV6-5 and TRBJ1-1, with no clear D. The germline CDR1 and CDR2 sequences are MNHEY and SVGAGI. Trimming left V 0 bases short and J 6 bases short, with 8 bases between. This CDR3 comprises 13 residues. The CDR3 DNA reads as TGTGCCAGCAGTTACTCCGACGGCGCTGAAGCTTTCTTT. Translation gives CASSYSDGAEAFF.

J is TRBJ2-7 and V is TRBV11-2; D possibly corresponds to TRBD2 (6 bases). Per germline, CDR1 SGHAT and CDR2 FQNNGV. The V gene lost 7 bases and the J gene lost 0 bases, with 10 bases spanning the gap. This CDR3 is built from 13 residues. CDR3 DNA: TGTGCCAGCACCCCACTAGCCTCCTACGAGCAGTACTTC. Translating gives CASTPLASYEQYF.

A word on this clone: The same CDR3 also results from other DNA sequences found in this sample. The J gene is TRBJ2-7, the V gene TRBV6-5, with a tentative D call TRBD2 (5 bases). The V end lost 3 bases, the J end lost 0 bases, and 9 bases lay between the germline ends. The CDR3 is 14 amino acids. CDR1 and CDR2 (germline): MNHEY, SVGAGI. The CDR3 coding sequence is TGTGCCAGCAGTTATTCCGGGGACTCCTACGAGCAGTACTTC. It specifies CASSYSGDSYEQYF.

The rearrangement joins TRBV7-9 to TRBJ2-3, with D tentatively TRBD1 or TRBD2 (5 bases each). The length of the CDR3 is 15 residues. The ends were cut back, 5 bases at V and 6 bases at J, with 18 bases in the middle. In germline, CDR1 is SEHNR, CDR2 FQNEAQ (reference sequence). The CDR3 DNA reads as TGTGCCAGCAGCCTTTCACTCGGGGCTACGGATACGCAGTATTTT. It specifies CASSLSLGATDTQYF.

About this clone: Other DNA sequences in the same sample also yield this CDR3. The chain is built from TRBV18 and TRBJ2-5; D not certain. The germline V gene encodes CDR1 KGHSH and CDR2 LQKENI. The CDR3 sequence is 12 residues long. The ends were cut back, 0 bases at V and 5 bases at J, with 4 bases in the middle. Written as DNA, the CDR3 is TGTGCCAGCTCACCACCCCGGGAGACCCAGTACTTC. It codes for CASSPPRETQYF.

V usage is TRBV27 and J usage is TRBJ1-4; TRBD1 aligns across 7 bases. The V and J ends lost 2 bases and 7 bases, in that order; junction bases with no gene match: 7. CDR1 and CDR2 from the germline V gene are MNHEY and SMNVEV (reference sequence). The CDR3 runs to 15 residues. CDR3 residues: CASSLDFRGLEKLFF. CDR3 bases: TGTGCCAGCAGTTTAGATTTTAGGGGGCTTGAAAAACTGTTTTTT.

This CDR3 reads CASSFRTGGKKDYGYTF. Here the CDR3 DNA reads TGTGCCAGCAGCTTTAGGACAGGGGGGAAGAAGGACTATGGCTACACCTTC. V gene TRBV13 combines with J gene TRBJ1-2; 10 nucleotides align to TRBD1. The germline V gene has CDR1 PRHDT and CDR2 FYEKMQ (reference sequence). The CDR3 is 17 amino acids. The trim removed 3 bases at V and 3 bases at J, leaving 10 bases unmatched.